This TCR beta chain was observed in a study of radiotherapy plus CTLA-4 blockade in lung cancer. Study observations and caveats: Dynamics of early blood T cell clones, together with interferon-beta, were reportedly the best predictors of response.

As for this clone: No antigen is known for it.

Libraries were prepared by immunoSEQ multiplex PCR; TCRdb keeps only in-frame clonotypes and omits some of them. Among roughly 77,000 clones, over 65% were seen once, and the ten largest hold 9.9%. Participants had chemo-refractory metastatic non-small-cell lung cancer and were treated with focal radiation plus ipilimumab CTLA-4 blockade. The sample here was peripheral blood, taken from a patient treated with radiotherapy plus ipilimumab. This clonotype originated in a human donor with non-small cell lung cancer whose response to radiotherapy plus ipilimumab could not be evaluated.

The DNA of the CDR3 is TGTGCCAGCAGCAACCGACAGGAGTACGAGCAGTACTTC. Its translation is CASSNRQEYEQYF. The V gene is TRBV7-9, the J gene TRBJ2-7; TRBD1 might be the D (6 bases). Germline CDR1 and CDR2: SEHNR and FQNEAQ (reference sequence). The V gene lost 5 bases and the J gene lost 4 bases, with 12 bases spanning the gap. This CDR3 is 13 amino acids long. The full variable domain, its missing parts supplied by reference TRBV7-9 and TRBJ2-7, is DTGVSQNPRHKITKRGQNVTFRCDPISEHNRLYWYRQTLGQGPEFLTYFQNEAQLEKSRLLSDRFSAERPKGSFSTLEIQRTEQGDSAMYLCASSNRQEYEQYFGPGTRLTVT.